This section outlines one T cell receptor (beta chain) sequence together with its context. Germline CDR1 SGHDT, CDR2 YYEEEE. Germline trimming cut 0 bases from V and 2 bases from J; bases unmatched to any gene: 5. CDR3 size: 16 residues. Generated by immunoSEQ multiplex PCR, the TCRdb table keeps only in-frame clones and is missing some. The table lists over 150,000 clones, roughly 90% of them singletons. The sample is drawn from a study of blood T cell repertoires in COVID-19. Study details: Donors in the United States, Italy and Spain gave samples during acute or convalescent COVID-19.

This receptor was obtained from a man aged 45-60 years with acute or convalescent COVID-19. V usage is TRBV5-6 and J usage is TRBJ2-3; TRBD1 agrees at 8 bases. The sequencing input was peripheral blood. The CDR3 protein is CASSLETGAFTDTQYF. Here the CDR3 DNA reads TGTGCCAGCAGCTTGGAGACAGGGGCCTTCACAGATACGCAGTATTTT.